This T cell receptor beta chain comes out of a study of cytomegalovirus exposure and HLA in healthy donors. Turning to the study itself: The early release's HLA-typed donors yielded tens of millions of unique TCRs. Notes on the study in general: TCR beta V segments were, for the most part, productive about 87% or about 30% of the time in an earlier analysis. Further analysis, carried out later, found HLA-associated TCR beta chains more clonally expanded than equally common other chains.

Regarding this clone: The antigen is not known.

In the PCR, 60 Vbeta and 13 Jbeta primers were used. Data came from immunoSEQ multiplex PCR; TCRdb stores just in-frame clones and leaves some out. The repertoire holds 95,000 to 150,000 clones, with 75% to 90% as singletons. V was cut by 3 bases and J by 0 bases, with 12 bases left in between. This CDR3 has 15 residues. CDR1 and CDR2 (germline): LNHDA, SQIVND (reference sequence). V and J are TRBV19 and TRBJ2-7; possibly TRBD1 for D (6 bases). The receptor's source is a man aged 25-40 years in good health and CMV-seronegative. The sample consisted of PBMCs. DNA for the CDR3: TGTGCCAGTAGTATGGGCTGGGACATCTCCTACGAGCAGTACTTC. Protein product: CASSMGWDISYEQYF.